Shown below are 9 T cell receptor beta chains from a single sample sequenced in a study of Ad26.COV2.S vaccination and SARS-CoV-2 variants. Libraries were prepared by immunoSEQ multiplex PCR; TCRdb keeps only in-frame clonotypes and omits some of them. The profile shows a few hundred thousand clones, about 89% of them singletons. Specified treatment: approximately 18 received Ad26.COV2.S at low or high dose, single or two shots; about 5 received placebo; per-sample allocation not given. Day 63 after the first vaccine or placebo injection was the time point for sampling. The input for sequencing was peripheral blood, taken in a trial of Ad26.COV2.S vaccine versus placebo. These TCRs come from a person aged 18-60 years who received the Ad26.COV2.S COVID-19 vaccine or a placebo.

V and J are TRBV6-5 and TRBJ2-7, with 7 bases aligning to TRBD2. There are 14 residues in the CDR3. Looked up from germline, CDR1 is MNHEY and CDR2 is SVGAGI. J lost 5 bases, V lost 2 bases, and 6 bases had no gene match. The DNA for the CDR3 is TGTGCCAGCAGTTACGGGCCAGGGAGGGACGAGCAGTACTTC. This encodes CASSYGPGRDEQYF.

The chain uses TRBV5-1 and TRBJ2-3; D tentatively fits TRBD1 or TRBD2 (5 bases each). V was cut by 0 bases and J by 5 bases, with 10 bases left in between. Germline loops: CDR1 SGHRS, CDR2 YFSETQ. The CDR3 runs to 14 residues. This CDR3 reads CASSLEGGGDTQYF. The CDR3 DNA sequence: TGCGCCAGCAGCTTGGAGGGTGGGGGAGATACGCAGTATTTT.

V and J are TRBV6-5 and TRBJ2-7; maybe TRBD1 (6 bases). Germline V gene lookup returns CDR1 MNHEY and CDR2 SVGAGI. The V end lost 5 bases, the J end lost 5 bases, and 19 bases lay between the germline ends. This CDR3 region has 15 residues. CDR3 DNA sequence: TGTGCCAGCAGTCTGGATAACAGGGATTGGGACGAGCAGTACTTC. This translates into CASSLDNRDWDEQYF.

CDR3 residues: CASSLADRVDGYTF. The CDR3 DNA reads TGTGCCAGCAGCTTAGCAGACAGGGTGGATGGCTACACCTTC. The chain combines TRBV11-2 with TRBJ1-2; 7 bases line up with TRBD1. V shed 1 base and J 6 bases; nucleotides not matched to a gene: 5. The CDR3 spans 14 residues. Per germline, CDR1 SGHAT and CDR2 FQNNGV.

The chain is built from TRBV28 and TRBJ2-1; 8 positions match TRBD1. The CDR3 spans 17 residues. Trimming cost V 2 bases and J 1 base; bases outside gene matches: 7. The germline gives CDR1 MDHEN, CDR2 SYDVKM. Here the CDR3 reads CASSLVAGGDSYNEQFF. The CDR3 DNA is TGTGCCAGCAGTTTAGTGGCAGGGGGCGATTCCTACAATGAGCAGTTCTTC.

This rearrangement joins TRBV7-9 to TRBJ2-5, with 12 bases that match TRBD2. Trimming cost V 6 bases and J 3 bases; bases outside gene matches: 8. CDR1 SEHNR and CDR2 FQNEAQ come from the germline V gene (reference sequence). This CDR3 has 16 residues. The CDR3 region is CASSLLAGGGKETQYF. The CDR3 bases are TGTGCCAGCAGTTTACTAGCGGGAGGTGGAAAAGAGACCCAGTACTTC.

This clone was seen only once. This sequence joins TRBV2 and TRBJ2-7, with 13 bases that match TRBD2. Germline CDR1 and CDR2: SNHLY and FYNNEI. V trimming: 4 bases; J trimming: 0 bases; junction bases outside the gene matches: 12. The CDR3 is 19 amino acids. CDR3 nucleotides: TGTGCCAGCAGTGGGGACCCACAAGGGACTAGCGGGAACTCCTACGAGCAGTACTTC. This translates into CASSGDPQGTSGNSYEQYF.

This clone was recorded only once. This chain connects TRBV7-2 to TRBJ2-3, with TRBD2 identical over 14 bases. J was trimmed by 4 bases and V by 5 bases; bases with no gene match: 5. CDR1 and CDR2 from the germline V gene are SGHTA and FQGNSA. The CDR3 contains 16 residues. The CDR3 DNA follows: TGTGCCAGCAGCCTCATGGGACTAGCGGGAGCAGATACGCAGTATTTT. Protein: CASSLMGLAGADTQYF.

The chain is built from TRBV13 and TRBJ1-1; D might be TRBD1 (5 bases). CDR3 length equals 15 residues. V was clipped by 1 base and J by 11 bases, with 20 bases between them. Germline values: CDR1 PRHDT, CDR2 FYEKMQ (reference sequence). DNA of the CDR3: TGTGCCAGCAGCTTAGAAGCAGGGTCTCCGGTACGGGCTTTCTTT. Translating gives CASSLEAGSPVRAFF.